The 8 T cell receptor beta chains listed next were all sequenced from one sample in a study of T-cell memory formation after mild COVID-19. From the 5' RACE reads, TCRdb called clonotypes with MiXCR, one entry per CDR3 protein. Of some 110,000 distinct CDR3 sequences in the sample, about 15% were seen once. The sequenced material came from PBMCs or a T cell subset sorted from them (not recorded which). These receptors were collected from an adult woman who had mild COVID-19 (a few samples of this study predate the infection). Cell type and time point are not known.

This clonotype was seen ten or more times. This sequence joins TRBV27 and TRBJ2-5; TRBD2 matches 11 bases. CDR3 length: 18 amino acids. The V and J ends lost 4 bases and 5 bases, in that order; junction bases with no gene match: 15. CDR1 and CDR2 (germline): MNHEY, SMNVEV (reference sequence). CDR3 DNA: TGTGCCAGCAGTTCCCTTCTAGCGGGAGGCCCACCGAAGGAGACCCAGTACTTC. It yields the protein CASSSLLAGGPPKETQYF.

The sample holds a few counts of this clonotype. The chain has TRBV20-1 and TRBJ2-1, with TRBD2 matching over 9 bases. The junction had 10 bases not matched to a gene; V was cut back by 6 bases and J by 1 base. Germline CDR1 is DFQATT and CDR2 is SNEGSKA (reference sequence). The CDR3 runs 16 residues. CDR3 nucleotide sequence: TGCAGTGCGCACCCCGGGACTAGCTCATCCTACAATGAGCAGTTCTTC. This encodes CSAHPGTSSSYNEQFF.

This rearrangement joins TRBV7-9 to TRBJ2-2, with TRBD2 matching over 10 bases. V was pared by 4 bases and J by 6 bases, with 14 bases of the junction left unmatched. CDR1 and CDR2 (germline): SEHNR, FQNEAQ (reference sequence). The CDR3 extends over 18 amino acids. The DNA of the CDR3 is TGTGCCAGCAGCTGGAGATCTGTAGCGGGAGGATGGTCCGGGGAGCTGTTTTTT. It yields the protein CASSWRSVAGGWSGELFF.

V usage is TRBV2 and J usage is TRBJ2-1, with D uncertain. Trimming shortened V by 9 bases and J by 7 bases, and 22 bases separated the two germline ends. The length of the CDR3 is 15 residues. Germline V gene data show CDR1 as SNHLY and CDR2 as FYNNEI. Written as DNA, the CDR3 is TGTGCCAGTAATACTGAACTGGGCCTCACTAATGAGCAGTTCTTC. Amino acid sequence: CASNTELGLTNEQFF.

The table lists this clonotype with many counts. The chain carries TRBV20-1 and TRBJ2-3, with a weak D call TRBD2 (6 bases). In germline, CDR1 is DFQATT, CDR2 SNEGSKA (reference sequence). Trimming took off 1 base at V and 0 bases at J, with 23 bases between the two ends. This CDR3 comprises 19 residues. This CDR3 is CSARGYYVGDLPSTDTQYF. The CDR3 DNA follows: TGCAGTGCTAGAGGGTACTACGTGGGGGACTTACCGAGCACAGATACGCAGTATTTT.

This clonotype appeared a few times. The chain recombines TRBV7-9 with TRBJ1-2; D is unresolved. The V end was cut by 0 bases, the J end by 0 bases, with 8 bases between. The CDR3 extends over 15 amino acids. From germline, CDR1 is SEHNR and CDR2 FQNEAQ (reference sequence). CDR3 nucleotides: TGTGCCAGCAGCTTAGCGATTATGCCTAACTATGGCTACACCTTC. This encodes CASSLAIMPNYGYTF. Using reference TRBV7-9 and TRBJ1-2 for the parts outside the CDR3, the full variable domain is DTGVSQNPRHKITKRGQNVTFRCDPISEHNRLYWYRQTLGQGPEFLTYFQNEAQLEKSRLLSDRFSAERPKGSFSTLEIQRTEQGDSAMYLCASSLAIMPNYGYTFGSGTRLTVV.

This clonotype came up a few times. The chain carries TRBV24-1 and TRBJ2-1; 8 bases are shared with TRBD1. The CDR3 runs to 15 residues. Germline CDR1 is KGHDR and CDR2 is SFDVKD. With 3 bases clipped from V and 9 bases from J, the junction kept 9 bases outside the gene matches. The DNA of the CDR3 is TGTGCCACCAGTGATGTTACCGGGACAGGATTTGAGCAGTTCTTC. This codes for CATSDVTGTGFEQFF.

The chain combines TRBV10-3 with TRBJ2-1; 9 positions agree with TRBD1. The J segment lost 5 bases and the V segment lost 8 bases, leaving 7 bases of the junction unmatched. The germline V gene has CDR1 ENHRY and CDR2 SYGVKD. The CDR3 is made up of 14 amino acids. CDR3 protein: CAIEPGQGNNEQFF. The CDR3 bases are TGTGCCATCGAACCGGGACAGGGCAACAATGAGCAGTTCTTC.